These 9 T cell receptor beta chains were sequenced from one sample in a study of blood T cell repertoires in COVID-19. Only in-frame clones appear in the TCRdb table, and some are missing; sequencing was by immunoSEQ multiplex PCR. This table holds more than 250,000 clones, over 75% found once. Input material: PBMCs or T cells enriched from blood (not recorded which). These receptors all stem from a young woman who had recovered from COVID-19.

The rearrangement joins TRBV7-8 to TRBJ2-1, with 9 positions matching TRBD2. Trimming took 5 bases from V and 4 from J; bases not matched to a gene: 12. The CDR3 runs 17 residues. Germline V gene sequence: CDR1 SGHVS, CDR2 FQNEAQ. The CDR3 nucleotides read TGTGCCAGCAGCCTACCCTTAGCGGGAGCCTTGTACAATGAGCAGTTCTTC. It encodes CASSLPLAGALYNEQFF.

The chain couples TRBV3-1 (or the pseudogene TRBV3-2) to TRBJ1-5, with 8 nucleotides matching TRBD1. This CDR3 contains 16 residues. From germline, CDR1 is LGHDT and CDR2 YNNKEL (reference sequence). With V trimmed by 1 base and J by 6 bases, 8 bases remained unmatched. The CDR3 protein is CASSQGTGKSGQPQHF. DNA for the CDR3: TGTGCCAGCAGCCAAGGGACAGGGAAGTCGGGTCAGCCCCAGCATTTT.

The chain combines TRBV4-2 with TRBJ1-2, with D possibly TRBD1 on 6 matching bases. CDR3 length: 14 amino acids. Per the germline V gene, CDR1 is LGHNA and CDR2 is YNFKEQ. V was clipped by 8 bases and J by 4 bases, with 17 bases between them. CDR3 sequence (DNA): TGTGCCAGCGGAACCCCGGACAGCATCTATGGCTACACCTTC. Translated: CASGTPDSIYGYTF.

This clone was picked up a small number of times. Written as DNA, the CDR3 is TGTGCCTGGAGTAGGGGGGACAGGAGAAGGGGCTACACCTTC. Its translation: CAWSRGDRRRGYTF. This chain links TRBV30 with TRBJ1-2; 8 bases fit TRBD1. V was pared by 2 bases and J by 8 bases, with 10 bases of the junction left unmatched. From germline, CDR1 is GTSNPN and CDR2 SVGIG (reference sequence). The CDR3 runs 14 residues.

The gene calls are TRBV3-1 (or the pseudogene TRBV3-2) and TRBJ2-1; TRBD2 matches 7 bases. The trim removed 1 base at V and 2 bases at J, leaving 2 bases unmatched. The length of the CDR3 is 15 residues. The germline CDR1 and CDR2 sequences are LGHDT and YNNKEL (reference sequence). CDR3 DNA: TGTGCCAGCAGCCAAGGGACTAGAGCCTACAATGAGCAGTTCTTC. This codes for CASSQGTRAYNEQFF.

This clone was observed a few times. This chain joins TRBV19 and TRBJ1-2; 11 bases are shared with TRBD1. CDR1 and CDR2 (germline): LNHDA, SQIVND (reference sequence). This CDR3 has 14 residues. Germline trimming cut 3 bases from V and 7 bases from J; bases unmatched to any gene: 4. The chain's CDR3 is CASSMDRGHGGYTF. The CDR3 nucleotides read TGTGCCAGTAGTATGGACAGGGGGCACGGTGGCTACACCTTC.

CDR3 amino acids: CASSQDTTGGNEKLFF. In nucleotides, the CDR3 is TGTGCCAGCAGCCAAGATACCACAGGGGGGAATGAAAAACTGTTTTTT. This chain connects TRBV4-2 to TRBJ1-4; 8 bases fit TRBD1. Germline CDR1 LGHNA, CDR2 YNFKEQ. The CDR3 runs to 16 residues. V shed 0 bases and J 5 bases; nucleotides not matched to a gene: 5.

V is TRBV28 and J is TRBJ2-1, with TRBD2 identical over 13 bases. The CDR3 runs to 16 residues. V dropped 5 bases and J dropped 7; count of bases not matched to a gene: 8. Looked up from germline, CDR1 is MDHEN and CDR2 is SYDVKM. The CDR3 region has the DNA TGTGCCAGCAGTCCGGGACTAGCGGGACCGGGGAATGAGCAGTTCTTC. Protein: CASSPGLAGPGNEQFF.

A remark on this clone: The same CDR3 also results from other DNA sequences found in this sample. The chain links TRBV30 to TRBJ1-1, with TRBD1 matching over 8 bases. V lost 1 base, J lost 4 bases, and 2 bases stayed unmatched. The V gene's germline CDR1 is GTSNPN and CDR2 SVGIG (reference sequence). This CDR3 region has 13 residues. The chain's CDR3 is CAWSATGATEAFF. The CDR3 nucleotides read TGTGCCTGGAGTGCGACAGGGGCCACTGAAGCTTTCTTT.